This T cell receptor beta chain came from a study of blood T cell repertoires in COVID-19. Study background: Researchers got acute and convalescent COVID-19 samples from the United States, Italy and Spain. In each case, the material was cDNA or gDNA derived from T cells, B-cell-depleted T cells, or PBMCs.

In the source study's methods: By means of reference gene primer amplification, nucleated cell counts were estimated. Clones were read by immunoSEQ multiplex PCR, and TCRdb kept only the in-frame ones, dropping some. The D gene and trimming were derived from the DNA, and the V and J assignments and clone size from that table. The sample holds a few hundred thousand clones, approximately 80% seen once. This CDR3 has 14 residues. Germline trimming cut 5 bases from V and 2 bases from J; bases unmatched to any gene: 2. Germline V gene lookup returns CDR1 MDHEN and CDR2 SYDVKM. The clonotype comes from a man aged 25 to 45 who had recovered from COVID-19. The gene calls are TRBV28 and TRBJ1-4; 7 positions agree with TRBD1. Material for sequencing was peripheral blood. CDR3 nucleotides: TGTGCCAGCAGTCAGACAGGGACTAATGAAAAACTGTTTTTT. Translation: CASSQTGTNEKLFF.